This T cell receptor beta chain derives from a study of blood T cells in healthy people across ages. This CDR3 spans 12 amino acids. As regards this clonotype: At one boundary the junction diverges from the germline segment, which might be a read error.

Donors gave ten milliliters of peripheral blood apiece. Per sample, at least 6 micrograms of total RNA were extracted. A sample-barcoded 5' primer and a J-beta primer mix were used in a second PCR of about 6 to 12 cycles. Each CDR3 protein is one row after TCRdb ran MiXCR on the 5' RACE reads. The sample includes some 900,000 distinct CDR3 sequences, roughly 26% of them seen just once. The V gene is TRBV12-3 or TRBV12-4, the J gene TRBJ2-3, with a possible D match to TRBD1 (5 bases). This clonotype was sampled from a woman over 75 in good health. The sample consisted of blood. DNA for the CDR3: TGTGCCAGCGGAGTCAGGGAAGATATGCAGTATTTT. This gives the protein CASGVREDMQYF.